The clone carrying this T cell receptor (beta chain) occurred many times. Its antigen is undetermined. From RNA, the CDR3 regions of TCR beta chains were amplified and sequenced. First-round RT-PCR used HTBI primers; second-round multiplex PCR followed. Each CDR3 protein is one row after TCRdb ran MiXCR on the multiplex PCR reads. The data contain some 210,000 distinct CDR3 sequences, approximately 28% of them singletons. These data are taken from a study of Graves' ophthalmopathy and Graves' hyperthyroidism. Study overall: At initial diagnosis, peripheral blood was obtained, and this preceded any treatment. Study results and limitations: Ophthalmopathy could be told apart from stable hyperthyroidism by a 13-signature model (under 90% sensitivity, roughly 80% specificity).

The germline V gene has CDR1 MNHEY and CDR2 SVGEGT. Trimming cost V 6 bases and J 3 bases, with 8 bases left between them. The CDR3 is 13 residues long. The diagnosis combined clinical symptoms, thyroxine, TRAb, thyroid ultrasound and orbital computed tomography scans. The source of the PBMCs was roughly 10 ml of fresh peripheral blood. The receptor comes from a man aged 50-60 years with Graves' ophthalmopathy. What was sequenced was peripheral blood. J is TRBJ2-2 and V is TRBV6-2 or TRBV6-3; D not resolved. The CDR3 bases are TGTGCCAGCAGCCAAAAAGACACCGGGGAGCTGTTTTTT. Its translation is CASSQKDTGELFF.